A selection of T cell receptor beta chains follows, all from one sample in a study of cytomegalovirus exposure and HLA in healthy donors. The protocol was immunoSEQ multiplex PCR, while the TCRdb copy is restricted to in-frame clones and leaves out a portion. This table holds around 210,000 clones, around 80% found once. The source material was PBMCs. The source of these receptors is a boy aged 5-17 years in good health and CMV-seronegative. The CDR3 runs from the conserved cysteine through the conserved F or W. Each record gives: D gene, J gene, V gene, CDR3 protein, CDR3 DNA. D genes are given only for firm matches.

>TRBD2|TRBJ2-1|TRBV5-1
CASSEPRTSGSHEQFF
TGCGCTAGCAGCGAGCCGCGGACTAGCGGGAGCCATGAGCAGTTCTTC
>NA|TRBJ2-7|TRBV2
CASRGSQRGEQYF
TGTGCCAGCAGGGGTTCCCAGAGGGGGGAGCAGTACTTC
>TRBD1|TRBJ1-2|TRBV5-1
CASSFQGEGGYGYTF
TGCGCCAGCAGCTTCCAGGGGGAAGGTGGCTATGGCTACACCTTC
>TRBD1|TRBJ1-6|TRBV19
CASSPHPTGISSPLHF
TGTGCCAGTAGTCCACACCCGACAGGGATTTCCTCACCCCTCCACTTT
>NA|TRBJ1-4|TRBV5-1
CASSLESGEKLFF
TGCGCCAGCAGCTTGGAGTCGGGTGAAAAACTGTTTTTT
>TRBD1|TRBJ1-1|TRBV6-4
CASSPSRTGGGTEAFF
TGTGCCAGCAGTCCATCTCGGACAGGGGGAGGCACTGAAGCTTTCTTT
>NA|TRBJ2-7|TRBV5-1
CASSEGSYEQYF
TGCGCCAGCAGCGAGGGAAGCTACGAGCAGTACTTC
>NA|TRBJ2-1|TRBV19
CASKGRGPYNEQFF
TGTGCCAGTAAAGGCAGGGGCCCCTACAATGAGCAGTTCTTC
>TRBD1|TRBJ1-1|TRBV7-9
CASSLRTGRPEAFF
TGTGCCAGCAGCCTCCGGACAGGCCGCCCCGAAGCTTTCTTT
>TRBD2|TRBJ2-3|TRBV10-1
CASSESRGGTTDTQYF
TGCGCCAGCAGTGAGTCTCGGGGGGGAACCACAGATACGCAGTATTTT
>TRBD1|TRBJ1-1|TRBV9
CASSVASTGMGNTEAFF
TGTGCCAGCAGCGTAGCCTCGACAGGGATGGGGAACACTGAAGCTTTCTTT
>TRBD1|TRBJ1-2|TRBV9
CASSVDAGQGYGYTF
TGTGCCAGCAGCGTAGATGCGGGACAGGGGTATGGCTACACCTTC
>NA|TRBJ2-2|TRBV6-5
CASSYFQTGELFF
TGTGCCAGCAGTTACTTCCAGACCGGGGAGCTGTTTTTT
>NA|TRBJ2-1|TRBV5-1
CASSVHYSRGNEQFF
TGCGCCAGCAGCGTACACTACTCCAGGGGCAATGAGCAGTTCTTC
>TRBD1|TRBJ1-2|TRBV4-1
CASSRRGEDGYTF
TGCGCCAGCAGCCGCAGGGGGGAGGATGGCTACACCTTC
>NA|TRBJ2-3|TRBV30
CAWCLAGLDTQYF
TGTGCCTGGTGTCTCGCGGGGCTAGATACGCAGTATTTT
>TRBD2|TRBJ2-7|TRBV6-4
CASSVVSWTSNYEQYF
TGTGCCAGCAGTGTCGTCTCTTGGACTAGCAACTACGAGCAGTACTTC